This TCR beta chain was identified in a study of blood T cell repertoires in COVID-19. Study-level background: Two consecutive negative NP/OP PCR tests, clearance, or resolved symptoms defined Cohort 3 recovery.

This clone was seen just once. V dropped 3 bases and J dropped 0; count of bases not matched to a gene: 12. The length of the CDR3 is 17 residues. Germline-derived CDR1 and CDR2 are DFQATT and SNEGSKA (reference sequence). The data were produced by immunoSEQ multiplex PCR, yet TCRdb's version contains in-frame clones alone and is incomplete. The repertoire holds over 110,000 clones, over 75% seen once, with roughly 3.9% in the top ten. The specimen was PBMCs or T cells enriched from blood (not recorded which). The receptor was derived from a man in his fifties or sixties in a cohort exposed to, infected with or recovered from COVID-19 (not recorded which). The chain combines TRBV20-1 with TRBJ2-3; 7 positions agree with TRBD1. Here the CDR3 reads CSASPSSPGGSTDTQYF. The CDR3 bases are TGCAGTGCTAGTCCCTCTTCTCCAGGGGGTAGCACAGATACGCAGTATTTT.